Shown below are 27 T cell receptor beta chains from a single sample sequenced in a study of OX40 agonist ivuxolimab in advanced cancers. Assay: immunoSEQ multiplex PCR; the TCRdb copy retains only in-frame clones and omits some. The table includes 40,000 or so clones, about 90% detected once. The sample here was CD4+ or CD8+ T cells sorted from blood, taken in a trial of the OX40 agonist ivuxolimab. These receptors were taken from an adult with an advanced solid tumor such as melanoma, head and neck, liver or kidney cancer.

The chain has TRBV12-5 and TRBJ2-7; D may be TRBD1 or TRBD2 (5 bases each). The V gene lost 6 bases and the J gene lost 4 bases, with 10 bases spanning the gap. This CDR3 is 12 amino acids long. In germline, CDR1 is LGHNT, CDR2 FRNRAP. The CDR3 protein is CASGPGSYEQYF. The CDR3 DNA follows: TGTGCTAGTGGCCCAGGGAGTTACGAGCAGTACTTC.

CDR3 nucleotide sequence: TGTGCCAGCAGCTTAGCACTGTCTTGGGGGCAAGAGACCCAGTACTTC. The encoded protein is CASSLALSWGQETQYF. The chain has TRBV7-2 and TRBJ2-5, with D possibly being TRBD1 or TRBD2 (5 bases each). Deletions cut 0 bases from V and 2 bases from J, with 13 bases between. Germline CDR1 is SGHTA and CDR2 is FQGNSA. This CDR3 is 16 amino acids long.

J is TRBJ2-7 and V is TRBV10-2; D remains unclear. The V end lost 0 bases, the J end lost 6 bases, and 3 bases lay between the germline ends. CDR1 is WSHSY and CDR2 is SAAADI in the germline V gene. The CDR3 length is 11 residues. The CDR3 bases are TGCGCCAGCAGTGAGTCGAGCGAGCAGTACTTC. It is translated as CASSESSEQYF.

This chain joins TRBV7-2 and TRBJ2-3, with 8 bases that match TRBD2. The V gene end was trimmed by 1 base and the J gene end by 2 bases; junction bases not matched to a gene: 2. The germline V gene has CDR1 SGHTA and CDR2 FQGNSA. There are 15 residues in the CDR3. The CDR3 bases are TGTGCCAGCAGCTTAGAAGCGGGAGTCACAGATACGCAGTATTTT. Translation: CASSLEAGVTDTQYF.

The rearrangement links TRBV6-5 to TRBJ2-1; perhaps D is TRBD1 or TRBD2 (5 bases each). Looked up from germline, CDR1 is MNHEY and CDR2 is SVGAGI. Trimming took off 5 bases at V and 7 bases at J, with 15 bases between the two ends. This CDR3 is 14 amino acids long. The CDR3 bases are TGTGCCAGCAGTGCCGGGACGCTACGGAATGAGCAGTTCTTC. Protein sequence: CASSAGTLRNEQFF.

This chain connects TRBV9 to TRBJ2-3, with 14 nucleotides matching TRBD2. Trimming took 3 bases from V and 3 from J; bases not matched to a gene: 3. Germline CDR1 is SGDLS and CDR2 is YYNGEE. The CDR3 runs to 16 residues. CDR3 residues: CASSEGLAGGTDTQYF. DNA of the CDR3: TGTGCCAGCAGCGAAGGACTAGCGGGAGGAACAGATACGCAGTATTTT.

The chain combines TRBV18 with TRBJ1-5, with a possible D match to TRBD1 (6 bases). V was pared by 3 bases and J by 4 bases, with 10 bases between. The CDR3 loop spans 14 amino acids. Germline loops: CDR1 KGHSH, CDR2 LQKENI. For the CDR3, the DNA is TGTGCCAGCTCACCTGGGGGGGCAAATCAGCCCCAGCATTTT. Amino acids: CASSPGGANQPQHF.

The CDR3 nucleotides read TGTGCCAGTAGTCCCGGGACAGGGGTGACCACCGGGGAGCTGTTTTTT. Amino acid sequence: CASSPGTGVTTGELFF. The gene calls are TRBV19 and TRBJ2-2, with 10 bases that match TRBD1. The CDR3 is 16 amino acids. Germline CDR1 LNHDA, CDR2 SQIVND (reference sequence). V lost 5 bases and J lost 4; bases outside the gene matches: 7.

The V and J genes are TRBV27 and TRBJ2-3; no clear D. Trimming pared 2 bases from V and 0 bases from J, leaving 12 bases between. Germline V CDR1 and CDR2: MNHEY, SMNVEV (reference sequence). CDR3 size: 16 residues. The CDR3 DNA sequence: TGTGCCAGCAGTTTACAGGCAGGTTTTAGCACAGATACGCAGTATTTT. This sequence encodes CASSLQAGFSTDTQYF.

This rearrangement joins TRBV27 to TRBJ2-1; D call uncertain. With 0 bases removed from V and 5 bases from J, the gap between germline ends came to 5 bases. The CDR3 is made up of 13 amino acids. CDR1 is MNHEY, CDR2 SMNVEV, per germline (reference sequence). CDR3 amino acids: CASSLSLNNEQFF. CDR3 DNA: TGTGCCAGCAGTTTATCTCTAAACAATGAGCAGTTCTTC.

The rearrangement joins TRBV5-8 to TRBJ1-5; possible D gene TRBD1, 6 bases. CDR1 is SGHTS, CDR2 YDEGEE, per germline. Trimming took off 1 base at V and 1 base at J, with 9 bases between the two ends. The CDR3 consists of 15 residues. The CDR3 coding sequence is TGTGCCAGCAGCTTGAGGGGGACGAGCAATCAGCCCCAGCATTTT. Its protein product is CASSLRGTSNQPQHF.

The chain combines TRBV7-8 with TRBJ2-5; TRBD2 matches at 10 bases. V gave up 5 bases and J gave up 5 bases; unmatched junction bases: 2. The CDR3 consists of 13 residues. Germline-derived CDR1 and CDR2 are SGHVS and FQNEAQ. CDR3 coding DNA: TGTGCCAGCAGCCCTAGCGGGAGTGAGACCCAGTACTTC. Its protein product is CASSPSGSETQYF.

V is TRBV29-1 and J is TRBJ2-7; 9 bases align to TRBD2. The V gene end was trimmed by 4 bases and the J gene end by 4 bases; junction bases not matched to a gene: 2. The CDR3 is 12 residues long. Germline V gene sequence: CDR1 SQVTM, CDR2 ANQGSEA. The CDR3 coding sequence is TGCAGCGTTGTGCTAGCGGGATACGAGCAGTACTTC. This sequence encodes CSVVLAGYEQYF.

The chain carries TRBV28 and TRBJ1-1, with a weak D call TRBD1 (6 bases). The CDR3 spans 14 residues. V gave up 2 bases and J gave up 4 bases, with 11 bases separating them. The germline V gene has CDR1 MDHEN and CDR2 SYDVKM. CDR3 bases: TGTGCCAGCAGTTTAAGGGGGTCCGTCACTGAAGCTTTCTTT. Amino acid sequence: CASSLRGSVTEAFF.

This chain links TRBV19 with TRBJ2-7; TRBD1 or TRBD2 may be the D gene (5 bases each). The CDR3 covers 14 residues. In germline, CDR1 is LNHDA, CDR2 SQIVND (reference sequence). Trimming pared 3 bases from V and 3 bases from J, leaving 12 bases between. The CDR3, as DNA: TGTGCCAGTAGTATCTCCGGGGCATTCTACGAGCAGTACTTC. It specifies CASSISGAFYEQYF.

This clone was seen a single time. V usage is TRBV6-1 and J usage is TRBJ1-6; D possibly corresponds to TRBD1 (6 bases). The CDR3 consists of 16 residues. Germline-derived CDR1 and CDR2 are MNHNS and SASEGT. V lost 0 bases and J 9 bases, leaving 15 bases between the germline ends. CDR3 DNA sequence: TGTGCCAGCAGTGAAGCCGGGACACCCAGGGTTTCACCCCTCCACTTT. It codes for CASSEAGTPRVSPLHF.

The genes are TRBV2 and TRBJ2-2; 7 positions match TRBD2. The trim removed 9 bases at V and 7 bases at J, leaving 8 bases unmatched. This CDR3 spans 13 amino acids. Looked up from germline, CDR1 is SNHLY and CDR2 is FYNNEI. The CDR3 sequence: CASGGGGDGELFF. As DNA, the CDR3 is TGTGCCAGTGGCGGGGGAGGGGACGGGGAGCTGTTTTTT.

V is TRBV28 and J is TRBJ2-7; maybe TRBD2 (5 bases). This CDR3 has 13 residues. Germline V gives CDR1 MDHEN, CDR2 SYDVKM. V lost 3 bases, J lost 1 base, and 7 bases lay in between. CDR3 in amino acids: CASSFGVSYEQYF. CDR3 coding DNA: TGTGCCAGCAGTTTCGGGGTTTCCTACGAGCAGTACTTC.

The count of this clone is one. This rearrangement joins TRBV4-2 to TRBJ2-1; D is undetermined. Trimming shortened V by 2 bases and J by 0 bases, and 17 bases separated the two germline ends. CDR1 is LGHNA, CDR2 YNFKEQ, per germline. The CDR3 is made up of 18 amino acids. The CDR3 DNA reads TGTGCCAGCAGCCAACACCCGCAGGCGGAAAGCTCCTACAATGAGCAGTTCTTC. It is translated as CASSQHPQAESSYNEQFF.

This chain uses TRBV7-2 with TRBJ2-7; D is undetermined. V was shortened by 4 bases and J by 0 bases, with 10 bases between the two germline ends. CDR1 and CDR2 from the germline V gene are SGHTA and FQGNSA. The CDR3 consists of 14 residues. CDR3 sequence: CASSSNGFSYEQYF. In nucleotides, the CDR3 is TGTGCCAGCAGCTCAAACGGGTTCTCCTACGAGCAGTACTTC.

The J gene is TRBJ2-5, the V gene TRBV19, with D perhaps TRBD1 (6 bases). Trimming took off 5 bases at V and 2 bases at J, with 12 bases between the two ends. In germline, CDR1 is LNHDA, CDR2 SQIVND (reference sequence). The CDR3 sequence is 14 residues long. The CDR3 DNA follows: TGTGCCAGTAGTTTCTATGGGACACAAGAGACCCAGTACTTC. Amino acids: CASSFYGTQETQYF.

V usage is TRBV28 and J usage is TRBJ2-1; possible D gene TRBD2, 5 bases. CDR3 length: 14 residues. The V gene's germline CDR1 is MDHEN and CDR2 SYDVKM. The ends were cut back, 4 bases at V and 3 bases at J, with 10 bases in the middle. The CDR3 here is CASSSSGVYNEQFF. The CDR3 nucleotides read TGTGCCAGCAGTTCGAGCGGAGTCTACAATGAGCAGTTCTTC.

The chain combines TRBV6-5 with TRBJ2-1, with D possibly TRBD1 on 6 matching bases. V was pared by 4 bases and J by 6 bases, with 19 bases between. Germline CDR1 is MNHEY and CDR2 is SVGAGI. The CDR3 runs 16 residues. The CDR3: CASSFGLQGSSNEQFF. CDR3 bases: TGTGCCAGCAGTTTTGGGTTACAGGGTTCTAGCAATGAGCAGTTCTTC.

V and J are TRBV25-1 and TRBJ1-4; no clear D gene. V shed 9 bases and J shed 0 bases, with 20 bases lying between them. CDR1 and CDR2 (germline): MGHDK, SYGVNS. The CDR3 sequence is 17 residues long. The CDR3 bases are TGTGCCAGTACTCCCCTCGGACCGGGTGCAACTAATGAAAAACTGTTTTTT. Translated: CASTPLGPGATNEKLFF.

The chain uses TRBV9 and TRBJ2-5, with TRBD2 matching 7 bases. The CDR3 covers 14 residues. The junction had 2 bases not matched to a gene; V was cut back by 3 bases and J by 0 bases. Per the germline V gene, CDR1 is SGDLS and CDR2 is YYNGEE. The CDR3 region has the DNA TGTGCCAGCAGCGCCCGGGAGGACCAAGAGACCCAGTACTTC. This encodes CASSAREDQETQYF.

V is TRBV7-8 and J is TRBJ2-5; 9 positions match TRBD1. The CDR3 is 15 residues long. Germline loops: CDR1 SGHVS, CDR2 FQNEAQ. Losses at the gene ends were 6 bases for V and 5 bases for J; bases not matched to a gene: 10. CDR3 region: CASRRPGQGFETQYF. CDR3 coding DNA: TGTGCCAGCAGACGTCCGGGACAGGGCTTCGAGACCCAGTACTTC. Variable domain in full (rest from reference TRBV7-8 and TRBJ2-5): GAGVSQSPRYKVAKRGQDVALRCDPISGHVSLFWYQQALGQGPEFLTYFQNEAQLDKSGLPSDRFFAERPEGSVSTLKIQRTQQEDSAVYLCASRRPGQGFETQYFGPGTRLLVL.

This chain uses TRBV11-3 with TRBJ2-5; 11 bases map to TRBD2. The ends lost 5 bases at V and 1 base at J; junction bases unmatched: 9. Germline assignment: CDR1 SGHNT and CDR2 YENEEA. The CDR3 is 17 amino acids. DNA of the CDR3: TGTGCCAGCAGCCCCCGTGGGCTAGCGGGAGGCCAAGAGACCCAGTACTTC. Its translation: CASSPRGLAGGQETQYF.